These 17 T cell receptor beta chains share one sample of origin, sequenced in a study of naive and memory T cell subsets. Amplification of ligated cDNA took four PCR rounds with SP2 and nested alpha and beta constant primers. TCRdb used MiXCR to reprocess the 5' RACE reads, holding one entry per CDR3 protein. The sample carries around 48,000 distinct CDR3 sequences, about 4.8% recorded once. An oligonucleotide containing a UMI was ligated to the 3' end of TCR cDNA. These receptors originate from a female donor in good health.

This clonotype has ten or more counts. This chain joins TRBV18 and TRBJ2-3; no clear D. The CDR3 contains 12 residues. The V end lost 2 bases, the J end lost 2 bases, and 2 bases lay between the germline ends. Germline CDR1 KGHSH, CDR2 LQKENI. The CDR3: CASSPDTDTQYF. The DNA for the CDR3 is TGTGCCAGCTCACCAGACACAGATACGCAGTATTTT.

This clonotype appeared many times. The V and J genes are TRBV4-2 and TRBJ2-7; 7 bases agree with TRBD2. Germline V CDR1 and CDR2: LGHNA, YNFKEQ. The length of the CDR3 is 14 residues. The V and J ends lost 3 bases and 3 bases, in that order; junction bases with no gene match: 5. CDR3 amino acids: CASSHYERGYEQYF. In DNA, the CDR3 is TGTGCCAGCAGCCATTATGAGCGGGGCTACGAGCAGTACTTC.

In its sample, this clonotype was seen many times. The chain couples TRBV20-1 to TRBJ2-2; D remains unclear. The length of the CDR3 is 14 residues. The V gene lost 3 bases and the J gene lost 1 base, with 9 bases spanning the gap. Germline V gene data show CDR1 as DFQATT and CDR2 as SNEGSKA (reference sequence). The CDR3 reads CSASKWGNTGELFF. In nucleotides, the CDR3 is TGCAGTGCTAGCAAATGGGGGAACACCGGGGAGCTGTTTTTT.

The CDR3 DNA reads as TGTGCCAGTAGTATTAGGGGACTAGCGGAATACAATGAGCAGTTCTTC. It yields the protein CASSIRGLAEYNEQFF. The chain is built from TRBV19 and TRBJ2-1; 11 nucleotides align to TRBD2. Germline V gene lookup returns CDR1 LNHDA and CDR2 SQIVND (reference sequence). J gave up 4 bases and V 3 bases, and 5 bases lay outside the gene matches. The CDR3 is 16 residues long.

This clonotype showed up many times. This chain joins TRBV7-8 and TRBJ1-1, with D maybe TRBD1 (5 bases). The length of the CDR3 is 16 residues. CDR1 SGHVS and CDR2 FQNEAQ come from the germline V gene. Trimming shortened V by 1 base and J by 6 bases, and 18 bases separated the two germline ends. The CDR3 region is CASSLEQGLRAAEAFF. CDR3 nucleotides: TGTGCCAGCAGCTTAGAACAAGGCCTCAGGGCCGCTGAAGCTTTCTTT.

The rearrangement links TRBV7-9 to TRBJ1-5, with D hard to call. The germline CDR1 and CDR2 sequences are SEHNR and FQNEAQ (reference sequence). Trimming removed 5 bases from V and 6 bases from J, with 11 bases in between. The CDR3 spans 13 residues. In DNA, the CDR3 is TGTGCCAGCAGCCATGGGTTTGGTCAGCCCCAGCATTTT. Translating it yields CASSHGFGQPQHF.

V gene TRBV29-1 combines with J gene TRBJ2-7; the D is unclear. Trimming took 8 bases from V and 2 from J, leaving 19 bases between them. The V gene's germline CDR1 is SQVTM and CDR2 ANQGSEA. This CDR3 has 14 residues. CDR3 sequence reads: CSTKSGSRPYEQYF. CDR3 sequence (DNA): TGCAGCACGAAATCCGGGTCTCGTCCCTACGAGCAGTACTTC.

Remarks on this clonotype: Just one base apart from a much larger clone, this may be a read error. No conserved phenylalanine or tryptophan ends this CDR3, so it is likely a read error. The rearrangement joins TRBV6-5 to TRBJ2-2, with a tentative D call TRBD2 (5 bases). CDR1 and CDR2 from the germline V gene are MNHEY and SVGAGI. There are 14 residues in the CDR3. Trimming left V 3 bases short and J 4 bases short, with 9 bases between. As DNA, the CDR3 is TGTGCCAGCAGTTATCACCGGGGCACCGGGGAGCTGTTTCTT. Translation: CASSYHRGTGELFL.

At least ten counts were recorded for this clonotype. The chain links TRBV29-1 to TRBJ2-1; 7 nucleotides match TRBD2. This CDR3 is 15 amino acids long. Germline V gene lookup returns CDR1 SQVTM and CDR2 ANQGSEA. V dropped 5 bases and J dropped 5; count of bases not matched to a gene: 12. CDR3: CSVIHSGFGDNEQFF. The CDR3 DNA reads TGCAGCGTTATCCATAGCGGGTTCGGGGACAATGAGCAGTTCTTC.

This clonotype was detected ten times or more. The J gene is TRBJ2-3, the V gene TRBV9; possibly TRBD1 for D (6 bases). Germline V CDR1 and CDR2: SGDLS, YYNGEE. Deletions cut 0 bases from V and 4 bases from J, with 12 bases between. The CDR3 contains 15 residues. This CDR3 reads CASSVVRGEADTQYF. CDR3 nucleotides: TGTGCCAGCAGCGTAGTCAGGGGAGAGGCAGATACGCAGTATTTT.

This clonotype has ten or more counts. The rearrangement joins TRBV6-5 to TRBJ2-2; 10 bases align to TRBD1. The V gene's germline CDR1 is MNHEY and CDR2 SVGAGI. V dropped 7 bases and J dropped 4; count of bases not matched to a gene: 12. The CDR3 runs to 17 residues. The CDR3 sequence: CASKGRGTGVGTGELFF. The DNA of the CDR3 is TGTGCCAGCAAAGGGCGGGGGACAGGGGTTGGCACCGGGGAGCTGTTTTTT.

CDR3 region: CATDDRGRDNEQFF. In DNA form, the CDR3 reads TGTGCCACCGATGACAGGGGGCGCGACAATGAGCAGTTCTTC. The chain carries TRBV28 and TRBJ2-1; 10 bases agree with TRBD1. Per the germline V gene, CDR1 is MDHEN and CDR2 is SYDVKM. The V segment lost 10 bases and the J segment 5 bases; nucleotides outside the gene matches: 8. This CDR3 region has 14 residues.

This clonotype was seen more than once but under ten times. The V call is TRBV6-2 or TRBV6-3, the J call TRBJ2-5; 9 bases align to TRBD2. Looked up from germline, CDR1 is MNHEY and CDR2 is SVGEGT. The CDR3 is made up of 16 amino acids. Trimming took 7 bases from V and 3 from J; bases not matched to a gene: 12. The CDR3 region has the DNA TGTGCCAGCACCCCCATAGCGGGAGATACTAAAGAGACCCAGTACTTC. Encoded protein: CASTPIAGDTKETQYF.

This clonotype was counted ten times or more. CDR3 protein: CATNRVGITGELFF. The CDR3 DNA follows: TGTGCCACCAACCGAGTGGGAATCACCGGGGAGCTGTTTTTT. This chain uses TRBV28 with TRBJ2-2, with D uncertain. This CDR3 is built from 14 residues. Germline CDR1 is MDHEN and CDR2 is SYDVKM. V shed 10 bases and J shed 4 bases, with 16 bases lying between them.

Comment on this clonotype: A read error may explain this, as a much larger clone is one base away. The chain is built from TRBV3-1 and TRBJ1-1, with D unresolved. Trimming left V 0 bases short and J 1 base short, with 15 bases between. The CDR3 is made up of 17 amino acids. Looked up from germline, CDR1 is LGHDT and CDR2 is YNNKEL (reference sequence). CDR3 sequence: CASSQDRGKAWNTEAFF. The CDR3 region has the DNA TGTGCCAGCAGCCAAGATCGGGGTAAAGCCTGGAACACTGAAGCTTTCTTT.

This clonotype has a count of ten or more. The CDR3 DNA reads TGTGCCAGCAGCCGCGGACTAGCGAATGAGCAGTTCTTC. Translation gives CASSRGLANEQFF. The chain has TRBV11-2 and TRBJ2-1; TRBD2 matches at 9 bases. Germline V gives CDR1 SGHAT, CDR2 FQNNGV. This CDR3 spans 13 amino acids. J lost 7 bases, V lost 5 bases, and 3 bases had no gene match.

This clonotype was detected many times. CDR3 loop: CASSQETGRTDTQYF. CDR3 DNA: TGTGCCAGCAGCCAAGAAACCGGTCGAACAGATACGCAGTATTTT. The J gene is TRBJ2-3, the V gene TRBV14; D gene ambiguous. Germline CDR1 SGHDN, CDR2 FVKESK. The CDR3 is 15 amino acids. Deletions cut 0 bases from V and 3 bases from J, with 10 bases between.